This T cell receptor (beta chain) was identified in a study of cytomegalovirus exposure and HLA in healthy donors. Germline assignment: CDR1 SGHAT and CDR2 FQNNGV. The CDR3 length is 18 residues. V lost 2 bases, J lost 0 bases, and 14 bases lay in between. The PCR used 60 Vbeta and 13 Jbeta primers. Measured with immunoSEQ multiplex PCR; TCRdb has only the in-frame clones, and not every one. The sample lists 150,000 to 200,000 clones; over 70% were seen once. This sequence originates from a woman under 40 in good health and CMV-seronegative. The rearrangement links TRBV11-2 to TRBJ2-6, with a weak D call TRBD1 (5 bases). Sequenced material: PBMCs. The CDR3 protein is CASSLSQLQGSGANVLTF. Here the CDR3 DNA reads TGTGCCAGCAGCTTATCGCAGTTGCAGGGCTCTGGGGCCAACGTCCTGACTTTC.